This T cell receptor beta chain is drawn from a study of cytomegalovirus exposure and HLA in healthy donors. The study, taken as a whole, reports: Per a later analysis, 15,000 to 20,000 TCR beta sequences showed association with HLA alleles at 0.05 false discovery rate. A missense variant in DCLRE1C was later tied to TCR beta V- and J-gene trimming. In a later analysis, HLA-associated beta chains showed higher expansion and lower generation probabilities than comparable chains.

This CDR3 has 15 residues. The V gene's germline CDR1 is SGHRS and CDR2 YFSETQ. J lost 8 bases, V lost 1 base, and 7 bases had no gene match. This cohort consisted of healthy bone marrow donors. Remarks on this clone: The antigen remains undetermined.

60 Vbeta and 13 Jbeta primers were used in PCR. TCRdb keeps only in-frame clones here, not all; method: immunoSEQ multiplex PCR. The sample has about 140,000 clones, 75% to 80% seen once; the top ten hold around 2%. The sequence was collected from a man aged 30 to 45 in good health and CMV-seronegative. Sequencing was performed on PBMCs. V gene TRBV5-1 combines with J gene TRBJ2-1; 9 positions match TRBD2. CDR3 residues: CASSLNRAGGDEQFF. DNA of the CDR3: TGCGCCAGCAGCTTGAACCGAGCGGGAGGCGATGAGCAGTTCTTC.